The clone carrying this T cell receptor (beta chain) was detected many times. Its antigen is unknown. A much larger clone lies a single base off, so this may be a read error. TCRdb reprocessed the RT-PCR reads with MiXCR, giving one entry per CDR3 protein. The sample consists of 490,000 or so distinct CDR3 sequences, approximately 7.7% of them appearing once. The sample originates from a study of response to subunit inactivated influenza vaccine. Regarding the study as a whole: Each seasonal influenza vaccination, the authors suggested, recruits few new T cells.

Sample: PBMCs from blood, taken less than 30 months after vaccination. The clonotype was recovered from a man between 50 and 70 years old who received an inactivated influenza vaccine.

As DNA, the CDR3 is TGTGTCATCAGTGGACTAGAGCAAGGCGGGTATACGCAGTATTTT. Its translation is CVISGLEQGGYTQYF. The chain is built from TRBV10-3 and TRBJ2-3; 7 nucleotides line up with TRBD2. Germline lookup yields CDR1 ENHRY and CDR2 SYGVKD. The CDR3 loop spans 15 amino acids.